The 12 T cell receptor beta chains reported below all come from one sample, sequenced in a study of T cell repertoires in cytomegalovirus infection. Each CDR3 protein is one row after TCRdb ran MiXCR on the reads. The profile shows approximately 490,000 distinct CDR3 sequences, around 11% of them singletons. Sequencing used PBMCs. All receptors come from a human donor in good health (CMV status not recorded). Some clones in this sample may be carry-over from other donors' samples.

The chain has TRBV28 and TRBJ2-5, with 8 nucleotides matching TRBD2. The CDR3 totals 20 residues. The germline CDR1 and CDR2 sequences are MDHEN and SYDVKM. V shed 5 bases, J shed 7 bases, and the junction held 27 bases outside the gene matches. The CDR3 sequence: CASSPKFMRGGKYDRATQYF. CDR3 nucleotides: TGTGCCAGCAGTCCCAAGTTTATGCGCGGGGGGAAATACGACCGGGCGACCCAGTACTTC.

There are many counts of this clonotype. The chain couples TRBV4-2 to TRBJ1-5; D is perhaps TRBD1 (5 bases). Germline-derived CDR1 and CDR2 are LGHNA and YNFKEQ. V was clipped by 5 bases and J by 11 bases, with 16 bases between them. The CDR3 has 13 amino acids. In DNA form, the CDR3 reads TGTGCCAGCAGCGCCCTAGGGGCAGTAGCCCAGCATTTT. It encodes CASSALGAVAQHF.

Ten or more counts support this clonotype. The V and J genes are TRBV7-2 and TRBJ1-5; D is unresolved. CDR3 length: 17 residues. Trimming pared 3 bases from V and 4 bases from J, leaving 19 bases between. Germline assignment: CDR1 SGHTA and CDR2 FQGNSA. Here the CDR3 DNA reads TGTGCCAGCAGCTTGATCGGTGGGCAGCCTTTTAATCAGCCCCAGCATTTT. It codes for CASSLIGGQPFNQPQHF.

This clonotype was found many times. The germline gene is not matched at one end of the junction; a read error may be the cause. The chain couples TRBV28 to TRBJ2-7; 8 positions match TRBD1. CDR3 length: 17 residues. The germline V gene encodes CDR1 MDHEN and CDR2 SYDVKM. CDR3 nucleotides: TGTGCCAGCAGCTTATCACTTTCAGACAGGGGATCCTACGAGCAGTACTTC. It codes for CASSLSLSDRGSYEQYF.

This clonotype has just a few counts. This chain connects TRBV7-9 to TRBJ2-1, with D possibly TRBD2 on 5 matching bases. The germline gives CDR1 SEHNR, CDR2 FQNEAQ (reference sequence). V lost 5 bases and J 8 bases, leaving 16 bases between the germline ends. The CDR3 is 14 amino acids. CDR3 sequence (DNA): TGTGCCAGCAGCCTATCCATCTCGGAGGATGAGCAGTTCTTC. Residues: CASSLSISEDEQFF.

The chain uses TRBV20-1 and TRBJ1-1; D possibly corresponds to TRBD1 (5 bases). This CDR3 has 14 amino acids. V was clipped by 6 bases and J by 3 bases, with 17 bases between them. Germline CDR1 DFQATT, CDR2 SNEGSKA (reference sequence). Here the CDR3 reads CSAPGAGRDTEAFF. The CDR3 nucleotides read TGCAGTGCACCCGGGGCAGGGAGGGACACTGAAGCTTTCTTT.

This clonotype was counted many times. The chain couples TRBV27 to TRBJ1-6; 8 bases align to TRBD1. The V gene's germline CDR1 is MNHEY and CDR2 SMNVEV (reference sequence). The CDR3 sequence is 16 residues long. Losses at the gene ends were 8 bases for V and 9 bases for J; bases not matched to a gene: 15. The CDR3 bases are TGTGCCAGCCGACGGAGAGGACAGGGTGAGGGTTCACCCCTCCACTTT. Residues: CASRRRGQGEGSPLHF.

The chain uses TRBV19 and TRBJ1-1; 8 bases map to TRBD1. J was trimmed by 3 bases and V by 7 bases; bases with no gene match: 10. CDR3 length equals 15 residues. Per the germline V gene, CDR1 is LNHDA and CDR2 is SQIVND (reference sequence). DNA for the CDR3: TGTGCCAGTACCCTAGGACAGGGAGCTTACACTGAAGCTTTCTTT. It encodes CASTLGQGAYTEAFF.

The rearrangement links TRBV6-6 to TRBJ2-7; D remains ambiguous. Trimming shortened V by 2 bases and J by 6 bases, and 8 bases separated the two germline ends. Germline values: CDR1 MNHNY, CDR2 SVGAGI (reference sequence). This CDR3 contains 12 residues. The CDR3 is CASSYGRVEQYF. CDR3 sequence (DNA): TGTGCCAGCAGTTACGGAAGGGTCGAGCAGTACTTC.

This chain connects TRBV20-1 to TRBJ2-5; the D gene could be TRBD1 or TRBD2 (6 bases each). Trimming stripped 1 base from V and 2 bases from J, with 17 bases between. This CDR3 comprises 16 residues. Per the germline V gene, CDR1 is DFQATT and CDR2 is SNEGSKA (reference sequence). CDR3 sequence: CSARARGLVWQETQYF. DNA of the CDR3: TGCAGTGCTAGAGCTCGGGGGCTGGTGTGGCAAGAGACCCAGTACTTC.

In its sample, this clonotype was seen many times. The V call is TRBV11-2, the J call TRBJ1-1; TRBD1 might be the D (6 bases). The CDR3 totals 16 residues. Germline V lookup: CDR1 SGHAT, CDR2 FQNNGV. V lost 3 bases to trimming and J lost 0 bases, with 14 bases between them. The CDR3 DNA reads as TGTGCCAGCAGCTTGGTTGGGGGGGCACTGAACACTGAAGCTTTCTTT. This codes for CASSLVGGALNTEAFF.

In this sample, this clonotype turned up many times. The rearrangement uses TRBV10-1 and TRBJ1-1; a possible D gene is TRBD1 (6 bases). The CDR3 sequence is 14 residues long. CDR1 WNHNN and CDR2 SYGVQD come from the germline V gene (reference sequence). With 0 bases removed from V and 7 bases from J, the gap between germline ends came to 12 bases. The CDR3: CASSESPVDSEAFF. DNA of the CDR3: TGCGCCAGCAGTGAGTCCCCGGTGGACAGTGAAGCTTTCTTT.